This T cell receptor beta chain was identified during a study of control samples from healthy donors and cancer patients. TCRdb keeps only in-frame clones here, not all; method: immunoSEQ multiplex PCR. This sample has over 100,000 clones; around 90% occur once, and the top ten carry about 2.7%. CDR1 LNHDA and CDR2 SQIVND come from the germline V gene (reference sequence). The CDR3 is 14 residues long. Trimming removed 6 bases from V and 0 bases from J, with 6 bases in between. This receptor was identified in a man aged 35 to 55 in good health. V is TRBV19 and J is TRBJ2-6; D remains unclear. Sequencing was performed on blood. In nucleotides, the CDR3 is TGTGCCAGTAGGACCAGCTCTGGGGCCAACGTCCTGACTTTC. Its protein product is CASRTSSGANVLTF.